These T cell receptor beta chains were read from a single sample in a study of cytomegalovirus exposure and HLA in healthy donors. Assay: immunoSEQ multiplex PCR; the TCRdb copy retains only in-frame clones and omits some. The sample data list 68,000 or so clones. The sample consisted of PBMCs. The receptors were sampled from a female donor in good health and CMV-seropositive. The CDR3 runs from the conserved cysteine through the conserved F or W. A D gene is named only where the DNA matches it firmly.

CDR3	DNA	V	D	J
CASSQGLAGGPGEQFF	TGTGCCAGCAGCCAAGGGCTAGCGGGAGGGCCCGGTGAGCAGTTCTTC	TRBV14	TRBD2	TRBJ2-1
CASSQERGGSYEQYF	TGCGCCAGCAGCCAAGAGAGGGGGGGCTCCTACGAGCAGTACTTC	TRBV4-1	NA	TRBJ2-7
CAWSVSGGLYEQYF	TGTGCCTGGAGTGTGAGCGGGGGACTCTACGAGCAGTACTTC	TRBV30	TRBD2	TRBJ2-7
CATSRVDREAEAFF	TGTGCCACCAGCAGAGTGGACAGGGAGGCTGAAGCTTTCTTT	TRBV15	TRBD1	TRBJ1-1
CASSEIAGGQHGELFF	TGTGCCAGCAGTGAAATAGCGGGGGGGCAGCACGGGGAGCTGTTTTTT	TRBV2	TRBD2	TRBJ2-2
CASSPYQGGYGYTF	TGTGCCAGCTCACCATATCAGGGAGGCTATGGCTACACCTTC	TRBV18	NA	TRBJ1-2
CASSPRTSGSSYEQYF	TGTGCCAGTAGTCCGAGGACTAGCGGGTCCTCCTACGAGCAGTACTTC	TRBV19	TRBD2	TRBJ2-7
CASSPGLAGVHEQFF	TGTGCCAGCTCCCCAGGACTAGCGGGAGTTCATGAGCAGTTCTTC	TRBV18	TRBD2	TRBJ2-1
CASSYQTGANVLTF	TGTGCCAGCAGTTACCAGACTGGGGCCAACGTCCTGACTTTC	TRBV6-6	NA	TRBJ2-6
CASSQEGQGRTNEKLFF	TGCGCCAGCAGCCAAGAGGGACAGGGGAGGACTAATGAAAAACTGTTTTTT	TRBV4-1	TRBD1	TRBJ1-4
CASSLFDEQYF	TGCGCCAGCAGCCTGTTTGACGAGCAGTACTTC	TRBV5-1	NA	TRBJ2-7
CASSPGLAGGNNEQFF	TGCGCCAGCAGCCCGGGACTAGCGGGGGGCAACAATGAGCAGTTCTTC	TRBV10-1	TRBD2	TRBJ2-1
CASRSGTGYEQYF	TGTGCCAGCAGATCCGGGACAGGGTACGAGCAGTACTTC	TRBV7-8	TRBD1	TRBJ2-7
CAISEWRVEGGYTF	TGTGCCATCAGTGAGTGGAGGGTAGAAGGCGGCTACACCTTC	TRBV10-3	NA	TRBJ1-2
CASSLAPGTDNTEAFF	TGTGCCAGCAGCTTAGCCCCCGGGACAGACAACACTGAAGCTTTCTTT	TRBV11-2	TRBD1	TRBJ1-1
CASKEQRMLEAFF	TGTGCCAGCAAGGAACAGCGGATGCTTGAAGCTTTCTTT	TRBV6-5	NA	TRBJ1-1
CASSRKGTGPGLKQFF	TGTGCCAGCAGCCGTAAGGGGACAGGGCCGGGACTGAAGCAGTTCTTC	TRBV11-2	TRBD1	TRBJ2-1
CASSQDIYTGIDRIRKETQYF	TGCGCCAGCAGCCAAGATATATACACAGGGATTGATCGCATTAGAAAAGAGACCCAGTACTTC	TRBV4-1	NA	TRBJ2-5
CASSLYFGGGLNSYEQYF	TGTGCCAGCAGCTTATATTTTGGGGGGGGACTTAACTCCTACGAGCAGTACTTC	TRBV11-2	TRBD2	TRBJ2-7
CSVGEDQPQHF	TGCAGCGTTGGGGAGGATCAGCCCCAGCATTTT	TRBV29-1	NA	TRBJ1-5
CASSVRDRGYEQYF	TGTGCCAGCAGCGTCCGGGACAGGGGCTACGAGCAGTACTTC	TRBV9	TRBD1	TRBJ2-7
CASFAGARNEQFF	TGTGCCAGCTTTGCGGGGGCCCGCAATGAGCAGTTCTTC	TRBV28	NA	TRBJ2-1
CASSPGTGGAREQYF	TGTGCCAGTAGTCCAGGGACAGGGGGCGCAAGGGAGCAGTACTTC	TRBV19	TRBD1	TRBJ2-7
CASSQDPGLAGPFYEQYF	TGCGCCAGCAGCCAAGATCCGGGGCTAGCGGGACCGTTCTACGAGCAGTACTTC	TRBV4-1	TRBD2	TRBJ2-7
CASSQDRTKDEQFF	TGTGCCAGCAGCCAAGATAGGACTAAGGATGAGCAGTTCTTC	TRBV4-2	NA	TRBJ2-1
CASSVAGGVGSGNTIYF	TGTGCCAGCAGCGTAGCGGGAGGGGTAGGTTCTGGAAACACCATATATTTT	TRBV9	NA	TRBJ1-3
CASSSTDRNTEAFF	TGTGCCAGCAGCTCCACTGACAGAAACACTGAAGCTTTCTTT	TRBV7-9	NA	TRBJ1-1
CASRGLAGVYEQYF	TGTGCCAGCAGGGGACTAGCGGGAGTCTACGAGCAGTACTTC	TRBV28	TRBD2	TRBJ2-7
CSVPPGGGGETQYF	TGCAGCGTTCCCCCGGGAGGCGGGGGGGAGACCCAGTACTTC	TRBV29-1	TRBD2	TRBJ2-5
CASSDTGTEEDQPQHF	TGTGCCAGCAGTGACACCGGGACAGAAGAGGATCAGCCCCAGCATTTT	TRBV6-4	TRBD1	TRBJ1-5
CASSLIPGQTVETQYF	TGTGCCAGCTCACTGATTCCGGGACAGACGGTAGAGACCCAGTACTTC	TRBV18	TRBD1	TRBJ2-5
CASSSRPGQGLGYTF	TGTGCCAGCAGTAGCCGACCAGGTCAGGGACTTGGCTACACCTTC	TRBV6-1	NA	TRBJ1-2
CASSPSSGGIYTQYF	TGTGCCAGCTCACCCTCTAGCGGGGGGATATATACGCAGTATTTT	TRBV18	TRBD2	TRBJ2-3
CASSIRGANYNEQFF	TGTGCCAGCAGCATTCGGGGGGCCAACTACAATGAGCAGTTCTTC	TRBV13	NA	TRBJ2-1
CASSQQGAGSGYTF	TGCGCCAGCAGCCAACAGGGGGCGGGGAGTGGCTACACCTTC	TRBV10-2	TRBD1	TRBJ1-2
CASSTNDRATEAFF	TGTGCCAGCAGTACCAATGACAGGGCTACTGAAGCTTTCTTT	TRBV6-6	TRBD1	TRBJ1-1
CASSRDSTNEKLFF	TGCGCCAGCAGCAGGGACAGCACTAATGAAAAACTGTTTTTT	TRBV5-1	TRBD1	TRBJ1-4
CASSLEGTSGSGTDTQYF	TGTGCCAGCAGCTTAGAAGGGACTAGCGGGAGTGGCACAGATACGCAGTATTTT	TRBV11-1	TRBD2	TRBJ2-3
CASSQGTGLTNYGYTF	TGCGCCAGCAGCCAAGGTACTGGACTGACTAACTATGGCTACACCTTC	TRBV4-3	NA	TRBJ1-2
CASTLQGALYTGELFF	TGTGCCAGCACCCTACAGGGGGCGTTGTACACCGGGGAGCTGTTTTTT	TRBV5-6	TRBD1	TRBJ2-2